The next 32 T cell receptor beta chains were all read from a single sample in a study of CD8+ T cells in alopecia areata. cDNA serving as the sequencing template came from extracted, reverse transcribed RNA. TCRdb keeps only in-frame clones here, not all; method: immunoSEQ multiplex PCR. The sample yields about 250,000 clones, about 62% seen once. Described treatment: oral pan-JAK inhibitor, 5-10 mg twice daily. The sequencing here drew on CD4+ T cells sorted from blood, taken at week 52, from a patient treated with tofacitinib. The source is a human donor with alopecia areata.

The V and J genes are TRBV11-1 and TRBJ1-2; D is perhaps TRBD1 (5 bases). This CDR3 contains 14 residues. Trimming stripped 7 bases from V and 8 bases from J, with 20 bases between. Germline V gives CDR1 SGHAT, CDR2 FQDESV (reference sequence). The CDR3 loop is CASTSSRDVGGYTF. CDR3 sequence (DNA): TGTGCCAGCACTAGCTCCAGGGATGTCGGCGGCTACACCTTC.

The V call is TRBV29-1, the J call TRBJ2-2; TRBD2 is a possible D gene (5 bases). This CDR3 contains 15 residues. V was shortened by 1 base and J by 6 bases, with 15 bases between the two germline ends. CDR1 SQVTM and CDR2 ANQGSEA come from the germline V gene. CDR3 protein: CSVEVALAKSGELFF. The CDR3 bases are TGCAGCGTTGAAGTGGCTCTAGCTAAGTCCGGGGAGCTGTTTTTT.

The chain recombines TRBV2 with TRBJ2-7, with TRBD1 matching 8 bases. The V gene end was trimmed by 2 bases and the J gene end by 2 bases; junction bases not matched to a gene: 8. This CDR3 region has 16 residues. CDR1 SNHLY and CDR2 FYNNEI come from the germline V gene. The CDR3 is CASSELWGDRTYEQYF. CDR3 DNA: TGTGCCAGCAGTGAATTATGGGGGGACAGGACCTACGAGCAGTACTTC.

The J gene is TRBJ1-5, the V gene TRBV6-1; D is ambiguous. Trimming removed 7 bases from V and 5 bases from J, with 6 bases in between. CDR1 MNHNS and CDR2 SASEGT come from the germline V gene. This CDR3 has 11 residues. The CDR3 loop is CASMAHQPQHF. As DNA, the CDR3 is TGTGCCAGCATGGCCCATCAGCCCCAGCATTTT.

This clone was seen a few times. The sample carries other DNA sequences with the same CDR3. The rearrangement uses TRBV5-1 and TRBJ2-7; the D is unclear. The length of the CDR3 is 14 residues. Trimming left V 0 bases short and J 0 bases short, with 7 bases between. Germline loops: CDR1 SGHRS, CDR2 YFSETQ. This CDR3 is CASSLVGSSYEQYF. CDR3 nucleotide sequence: TGCGCCAGCAGCTTGGTTGGTAGCTCCTACGAGCAGTACTTC.

The genes are TRBV29-1 and TRBJ1-1; D may be TRBD1 (5 bases). This CDR3 spans 14 amino acids. The ends were cut back, 4 bases at V and 1 base at J, with 13 bases in the middle. CDR1 is SQVTM, CDR2 ANQGSEA, per germline. This CDR3 reads CSVVRGSGNTEAFF. DNA of the CDR3: TGCAGCGTTGTGCGGGGGTCTGGGAACACTGAAGCTTTCTTT.

The rearrangement uses TRBV15 and TRBJ2-2; D not resolved. Trimming took off 5 bases at V and 6 bases at J, with 19 bases between the two ends. CDR3 length equals 16 residues. Germline CDR1 LNHNV, CDR2 YYDKDF (reference sequence). Written as DNA, the CDR3 is TGTGCCACCAGCCCCAAGCCAAGGGCTTGGTCCGGGGAGCTGTTTTTT. Protein: CATSPKPRAWSGELFF. The full variable domain, rest sourced from reference TRBV15 and TRBJ2-2, is DAMVIQNPRYQVTQFGKPVTLSCSQTLNHNVMYWYQQKSSQAPKLLFHYYDKDFNNEADTPDNFQSRRPNTSFCFLDIRSPGLGDTAMYLCATSPKPRAWSGELFFGEGSRLTVL.

V and J are TRBV6-1 and TRBJ2-7; D is possibly TRBD1 or TRBD2 (6 bases each). The CDR3 length is 16 residues. Germline V gene lookup returns CDR1 MNHNS and CDR2 SASEGT. Trimming shortened V by 1 base and J by 1 base, and 14 bases separated the two germline ends. CDR3 protein: CASSEGPRGGSYEQYF. In DNA form, the CDR3 reads TGTGCCAGCAGTGAAGGCCCCAGGGGAGGATCCTACGAGCAGTACTTC.

This clone was recorded a few times. The chain uses TRBV10-3 and TRBJ1-2, with TRBD1 matching 8 bases. V gave up 0 bases and J gave up 3 bases; unmatched junction bases: 6. The germline CDR1 and CDR2 sequences are ENHRY and SYGVKD. This CDR3 spans 16 amino acids. The CDR3 sequence is CAISESGQGLDYGYTF. The CDR3 DNA follows: TGTGCCATCAGTGAGTCCGGACAGGGATTGGACTATGGCTACACCTTC.

This chain joins TRBV25-1 and TRBJ2-1, with D possibly being TRBD1 (6 bases). Trimming removed 4 bases from V and 10 bases from J, with 8 bases in between. Germline V gene lookup returns CDR1 MGHDK and CDR2 SYGVNS. The CDR3 sequence is 11 residues long. The CDR3 bases are TGTGCCAGCAGTGTGACAGGAGAGCAGTTCTTC. Amino acids: CASSVTGEQFF.

This chain connects TRBV5-1 to TRBJ2-1, with TRBD1 as a possible D gene (6 bases). Germline loops: CDR1 SGHRS, CDR2 YFSETQ. This CDR3 is 15 amino acids long. Between the trimmed V and J ends, which lost 1 base and 0 bases, there was a span of 8 bases. The CDR3 region has the DNA TGCGCCAGCAGCTTGATGGACAGCTCCTACAATGAGCAGTTCTTC. Its protein is CASSLMDSSYNEQFF. Variable domain in full (rest from reference TRBV5-1 and TRBJ2-1): KAGVTQTPRYLIKTRGQQVTLSCSPISGHRSVSWYQQTPGQGLQFLFEYFSETQRNKGNFPGRFSGRQFSNSRSEMNVSTLELGDSALYLCASSLMDSSYNEQFFGPGTRLTVL.

V and J are TRBV29-1 and TRBJ1-4; 7 bases are shared with TRBD1. V lost 6 bases, J lost 6 bases, and 10 bases stayed unmatched. The germline CDR1 and CDR2 sequences are SQVTM and ANQGSEA. The CDR3 is 14 residues long. CDR3 region: CSVLTTGLDEKLFF. CDR3 in DNA: TGCAGCGTCTTGACGACAGGGCTAGATGAAAAACTGTTTTTT.

In its sample, this clone was seen a few times. The genes are TRBV29-1 and TRBJ2-5; perhaps TRBD1 as D (6 bases). The CDR3 extends over 12 amino acids. The germline V gene has CDR1 SQVTM and CDR2 ANQGSEA. The V and J ends lost 7 bases and 1 base respectively, with 10 bases between them. DNA of the CDR3: TGCAGCGCTGGGACAAGCCAAGAGACCCAGTACTTC. Translated: CSAGTSQETQYF.

This clone qualifies as medium-sized (0.01 to 0.1%). The V call is TRBV10-3, the J call TRBJ2-7; either TRBD1 or TRBD2 may fit D (5 bases each). CDR1 is ENHRY and CDR2 is SYGVKD in the germline V gene. The CDR3 runs 11 residues. V dropped 6 bases and J dropped 9 bases, with 12 bases sitting between them. For the CDR3, the DNA is TGTGCCATCAGCCGAGGGACGGTGCAGTACTTC. Amino acid sequence: CAISRGTVQYF.

The V gene is TRBV5-1, the J gene TRBJ2-5; D possibly matches TRBD1 or TRBD2 (5 bases each). CDR3 size: 16 residues. Per the germline V gene, CDR1 is SGHRS and CDR2 is YFSETQ. V lost 4 bases and J lost 5, with 21 bases in between. CDR3 DNA sequence: TGCGCCAGCAGCACGGGCCGGGGACGGCCAAGGGAGACCCAGTACTTC. Protein product: CASSTGRGRPRETQYF.

The chain is built from TRBV29-1 and TRBJ2-3; unclear D gene. The V end was cut by 7 bases, the J end by 0 bases, with 5 bases between. Looked up from germline, CDR1 is SQVTM and CDR2 is ANQGSEA. The CDR3 runs to 11 residues. The chain's CDR3 is CSAESTDTQYF. CDR3 nucleotide sequence: TGCAGCGCTGAGAGCACAGATACGCAGTATTTT.

This chain links TRBV9 with TRBJ2-3; D might be TRBD1 (6 bases). The CDR3 consists of 14 residues. V was shortened by 2 bases and J by 4 bases, with 11 bases between the two germline ends. Germline V gene lookup returns CDR1 SGDLS and CDR2 YYNGEE. CDR3 in DNA: TGTGCCAGCAGCGTCGGACCAGGGGCAGATACGCAGTATTTT. It yields the protein CASSVGPGADTQYF.

The V gene is TRBV11-2, the J gene TRBJ2-1, with 13 bases matching TRBD2. The length of the CDR3 is 17 residues. CDR1 and CDR2 (germline): SGHAT, FQNNGV. The V and J ends lost 5 bases and 0 bases, in that order; junction bases with no gene match: 4. The CDR3 region is CASSQTSGGLSYNEQFF. The CDR3 DNA reads TGTGCCAGCAGCCAGACTAGCGGGGGGCTCTCCTACAATGAGCAGTTCTTC.

The J gene is TRBJ1-2, the V gene TRBV6-5; no definite D call. The germline CDR1 and CDR2 sequences are MNHEY and SVGAGI. Trimming cost V 4 bases and J 0 bases, with 15 bases left between them. CDR3 length: 16 amino acids. The CDR3, as DNA: TGTGCCAGCAGTTTTAATAGGGCCCTATCTAACTATGGCTACACCTTC. This translates into CASSFNRALSNYGYTF.

The chain links TRBV10-3 to TRBJ2-1; D is tentatively TRBD1 or TRBD2 (5 bases each). Germline V gives CDR1 ENHRY, CDR2 SYGVKD. The CDR3 has 13 residues. V gave up 4 bases and J gave up 7 bases, with 11 bases separating them. The DNA of the CDR3 is TGTGCCATCAGTGCCGGGACGGTAAATGAGCAGTTCTTC. Its protein is CAISAGTVNEQFF.

The CDR3 sequence is CASSQSLQGVGSPLHF. The CDR3 DNA follows: TGTGCCAGCAGCCAATCTCTTCAGGGGGTGGGTTCACCCCTCCACTTT. This rearrangement joins TRBV4-2 to TRBJ1-6, with 7 bases aligning to TRBD1. CDR1 is LGHNA and CDR2 is YNFKEQ in the germline V gene. V was pared by 2 bases and J by 9 bases, with 10 bases of the junction left unmatched. The CDR3 is made up of 16 amino acids.

This clone was detected a few times. The V gene is TRBV4-2, the J gene TRBJ2-7, with unresolved D. Trimming removed 0 bases from V and 5 bases from J, with 14 bases in between. The germline V gene has CDR1 LGHNA and CDR2 YNFKEQ. The CDR3 sequence is 15 residues long. Written as DNA, the CDR3 is TGTGCCAGCAGCCAAGATGGGGTTCTGAGAAACGAGCAGTACTTC. Protein sequence: CASSQDGVLRNEQYF.

V and J are TRBV9 and TRBJ2-2; no reliable D call. CDR1 is SGDLS, CDR2 YYNGEE, per germline. This CDR3 has 14 amino acids. V was trimmed by 2 bases and J by 2 bases, leaving 7 bases between them. The CDR3 spells CASSVAGNTGELFF. CDR3 DNA sequence: TGTGCCAGCAGCGTCGCAGGCAACACCGGGGAGCTGTTTTTT.

This clone turned up a few times. The chain links TRBV5-4 to TRBJ2-7; 10 nucleotides agree with TRBD2. There are 15 residues in the CDR3. Germline V CDR1 and CDR2: SGHNT, YYREEE (reference sequence). V was clipped by 3 bases and J by 2 bases; unmatched bases: 5. This CDR3 reads CASSWGGTSAYEQYF. The CDR3 nucleotides read TGTGCCAGCAGCTGGGGAGGGACTAGCGCCTACGAGCAGTACTTC.

This clone has only one observation. CDR3 bases: TGTGCCTGGAGCCCTGGGGCCAGCCAGTACTTC. As protein: CAWSPGASQYF. The chain joins TRBV30 to TRBJ2-5; the D gene is possibly TRBD1 (5 bases). The CDR3 runs 11 residues. Trimming removed 3 bases from V and 10 bases from J, with 12 bases in between. Germline CDR1 is GTSNPN and CDR2 is SVGIG (reference sequence).

This chain connects TRBV29-1 to TRBJ1-1; D might be TRBD1 (5 bases). The CDR3 extends over 13 amino acids. Germline-derived CDR1 and CDR2 are SQVTM and ANQGSEA. V was trimmed by 6 bases and J by 5 bases, leaving 16 bases between them. CDR3 sequence reads: CSVSWGSGTEAFF. The CDR3 bases are TGCAGCGTCTCATGGGGGTCAGGGACTGAAGCTTTCTTT.

The CDR3 DNA reads as TGCGCCAGCAGTCCCGGGACACACTCCTACGAGCAGTACTTC. Amino acids: CASSPGTHSYEQYF. The chain employs TRBV5-1 and TRBJ2-7; the D gene is possibly TRBD1 (6 bases). CDR3 length: 14 residues. Trimming left V 5 bases short and J 0 bases short, with 12 bases between. The germline V gene has CDR1 SGHRS and CDR2 YFSETQ.

The chain carries TRBV6-5 and TRBJ2-7; D perhaps matches TRBD2 (5 bases). This CDR3 region has 13 residues. Germline values: CDR1 MNHEY, CDR2 SVGAGI. V was trimmed by 2 bases and J by 6 bases, leaving 11 bases between them. This chain's CDR3 is CASSYGGGIEQYF. The CDR3 DNA sequence: TGTGCCAGCAGTTACGGCGGAGGAATCGAGCAGTACTTC.

This clone has a single count. Other DNA sequences of this sample code for an identical CDR3. The CDR3 nucleotides are TGCAGTGCTAGAGCGGGGGACGAGCAGTACTTC. Its protein is CSARAGDEQYF. The chain joins TRBV20-1 to TRBJ2-7; D is possibly TRBD2 (6 bases). Trimming took off 1 base at V and 5 bases at J, with 6 bases between the two ends. The CDR3 extends over 11 amino acids. The germline gives CDR1 DFQATT, CDR2 SNEGSKA (reference sequence).

This CDR3 reads CSAKTGDTNYGYTF. CDR3 nucleotide sequence: TGCAGCGCAAAGACAGGAGACACTAACTATGGCTACACCTTC. This sequence joins TRBV29-1 and TRBJ1-2; the D gene is possibly TRBD1 (6 bases). CDR3 length equals 14 residues. Trimming cost V 7 bases and J 0 bases, with 15 bases left between them. CDR1 and CDR2 from the germline V gene are SQVTM and ANQGSEA.

The V and J genes are TRBV29-1 and TRBJ2-2, with no clear D. This CDR3 is 14 amino acids long. The germline V gene has CDR1 SQVTM and CDR2 ANQGSEA. V was trimmed by 4 bases and J by 2 bases, leaving 11 bases between them. In DNA form, the CDR3 reads TGCAGCGTTGTCGGTTACAGCAACACCGGGGAGCTGTTTTTT. Protein sequence: CSVVGYSNTGELFF.

The genes are TRBV27 and TRBJ1-5; D is undetermined. Germline assignment: CDR1 MNHEY and CDR2 SMNVEV (reference sequence). Trimming took off 6 bases at V and 5 bases at J, with 14 bases between the two ends. This CDR3 has 14 amino acids. CDR3 amino acids: CASSLRLWYQPQHF. As DNA, the CDR3 is TGTGCCAGCAGCCTAAGGCTTTGGTATCAGCCCCAGCATTTT.